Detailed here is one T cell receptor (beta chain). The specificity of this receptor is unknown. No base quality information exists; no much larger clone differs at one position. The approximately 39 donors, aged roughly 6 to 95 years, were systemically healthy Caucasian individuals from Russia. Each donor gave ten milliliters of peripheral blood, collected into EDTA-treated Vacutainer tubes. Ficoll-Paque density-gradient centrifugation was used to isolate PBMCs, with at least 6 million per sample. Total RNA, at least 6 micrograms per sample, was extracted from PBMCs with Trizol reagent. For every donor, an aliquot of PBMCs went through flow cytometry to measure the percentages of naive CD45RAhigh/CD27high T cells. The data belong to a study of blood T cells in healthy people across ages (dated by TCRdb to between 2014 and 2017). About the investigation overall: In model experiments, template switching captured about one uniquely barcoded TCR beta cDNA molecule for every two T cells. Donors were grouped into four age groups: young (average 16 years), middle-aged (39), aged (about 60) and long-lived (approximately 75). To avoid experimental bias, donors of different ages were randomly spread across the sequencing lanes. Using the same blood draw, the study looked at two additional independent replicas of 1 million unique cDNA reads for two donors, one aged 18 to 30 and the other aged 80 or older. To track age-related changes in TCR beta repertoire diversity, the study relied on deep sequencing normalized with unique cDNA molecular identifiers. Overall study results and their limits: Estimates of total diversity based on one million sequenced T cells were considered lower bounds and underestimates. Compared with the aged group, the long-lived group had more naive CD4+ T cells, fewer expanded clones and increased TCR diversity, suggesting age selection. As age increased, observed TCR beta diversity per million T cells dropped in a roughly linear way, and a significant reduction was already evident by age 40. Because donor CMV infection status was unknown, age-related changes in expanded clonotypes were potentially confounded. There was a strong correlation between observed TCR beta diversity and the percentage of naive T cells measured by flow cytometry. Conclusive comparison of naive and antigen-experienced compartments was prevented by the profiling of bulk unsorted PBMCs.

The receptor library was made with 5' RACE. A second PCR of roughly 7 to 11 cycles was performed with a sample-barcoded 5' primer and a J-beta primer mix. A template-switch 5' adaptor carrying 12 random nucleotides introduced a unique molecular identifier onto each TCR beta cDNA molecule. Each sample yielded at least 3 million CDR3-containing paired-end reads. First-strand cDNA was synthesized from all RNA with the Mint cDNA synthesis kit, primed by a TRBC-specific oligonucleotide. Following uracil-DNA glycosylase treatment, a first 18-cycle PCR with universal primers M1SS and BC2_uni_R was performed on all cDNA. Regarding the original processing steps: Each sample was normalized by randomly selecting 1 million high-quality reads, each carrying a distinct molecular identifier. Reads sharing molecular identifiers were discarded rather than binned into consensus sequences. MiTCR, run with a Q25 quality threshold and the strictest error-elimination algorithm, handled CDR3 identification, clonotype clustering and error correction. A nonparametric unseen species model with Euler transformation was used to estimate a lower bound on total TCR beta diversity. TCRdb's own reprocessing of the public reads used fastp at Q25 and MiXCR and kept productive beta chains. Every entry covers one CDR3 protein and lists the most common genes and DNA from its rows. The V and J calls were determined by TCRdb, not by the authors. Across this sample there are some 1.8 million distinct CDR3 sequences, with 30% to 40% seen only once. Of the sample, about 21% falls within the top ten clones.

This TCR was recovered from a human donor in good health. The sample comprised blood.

The DNA sequence is TGTGCCTGGAGTACGGTCCGCTACGAGCAGTACTTC. Its protein reads: CAWSTVRYEQYF. The chain joins TRBV30 to TRBJ2-7; confidence is insufficient to name the D gene. Counted from cysteine to phenylalanine, this CDR3 has 12 amino acids. Only CDR3 DNA is held: 36 bases, read in frame from base 1. The V and J ends are trimmed by 2 bases and 3 bases, leaving 8 bases between them. Taken from the germline V gene (reference sequence), the CDR1 and CDR2 loops are GTSNPN and SVGIG.